A selection of T cell receptor beta chains follows, all from one sample in a study of blood T cell repertoires in COVID-19. Sequencing used immunoSEQ multiplex PCR; TCRdb keeps in-frame clones, though not all of them. In the table there are 140,000 or so clones, around nine tenths of which are singletons. The material sequenced was peripheral blood. The source is a woman aged 50 to 60 with acute or convalescent COVID-19. Both conserved end residues are part of each CDR3. Each record gives: CDR3 DNA, CDR3 protein, D gene, J gene, V gene, clone size. A D gene is named only where the DNA matches it firmly. Size tells how often a clone was seen (once, few, many) or the class of an expanded clone, and some rows leave it out.

cdr3_nt: TGTGCCAGCAGCCAAGACTTGGGGGCGCGGAACTATGGCTACACCTTC; cdr3_aa: CASSQDLGARNYGYTF; d_call: -; j_call: TRBJ1-2; v_call: TRBV14; clone_size: -
cdr3_nt: TGTGCCAGCAGTTTAACAGGGGGAATTTTTGATGGCTACACCTTC; cdr3_aa: CASSLTGGIFDGYTF; d_call: TRBD1; j_call: TRBJ1-2; v_call: TRBV27; clone_size: -
cdr3_nt: TGTGCCAGAAGCGACTCAGGGGCGAACACCGGGGAGCTGTTTTTT; cdr3_aa: CARSDSGANTGELFF; d_call: -; j_call: TRBJ2-2; v_call: TRBV5-3; clone_size: -
cdr3_nt: TGTGCCAGCACTGGCACCTCCAGACAGCCCCAGCATTTT; cdr3_aa: CASTGTSRQPQHF; d_call: -; j_call: TRBJ1-5; v_call: TRBV2; clone_size: -
cdr3_nt: TGTGCCAGCAGGGCGGGACTGTGGGGGGAAGAGACCCAGTACTTC; cdr3_aa: CASRAGLWGEETQYF; d_call: -; j_call: TRBJ2-5; v_call: TRBV2; clone_size: -
cdr3_nt: TGTGCCATCAGTGAGCCCCGGGAGCCCCAGCATTTT; cdr3_aa: CAISEPREPQHF; d_call: -; j_call: TRBJ1-5; v_call: TRBV10-3; clone_size: -
cdr3_nt: TGTGCCAGCAGCTCCTGGACTAGCGGGACGCAAGAGACCCAGTACTTC; cdr3_aa: CASSSWTSGTQETQYF; d_call: TRBD2; j_call: TRBJ2-5; v_call: TRBV3-1/TRBV3-2; clone_size: -
cdr3_nt: TGTGCCAGCAGTGAACAGGGGGCGCAAGGTGAAAAACTGTTTTTT; cdr3_aa: CASSEQGAQGEKLFF; d_call: TRBD1; j_call: TRBJ1-4; v_call: TRBV25-1; clone_size: -
cdr3_nt: TGTGCCAGCAGTTACGACAGGGGCGGGAACACTGAAGCTTTCTTT; cdr3_aa: CASSYDRGGNTEAFF; d_call: TRBD1; j_call: TRBJ1-1; v_call: TRBV6-5; clone_size: -
cdr3_nt: TGTGCCAGCAGTGAGAAGGACATCCCGGTGGAGGAGACCCAGTACTTC; cdr3_aa: CASSEKDIPVEETQYF; d_call: -; j_call: TRBJ2-5; v_call: TRBV25-1; clone_size: -
cdr3_nt: TGTGCCAGCAGTGGACAGTCCCCCACCGGGGAGCTGTTTTTT; cdr3_aa: CASSGQSPTGELFF; d_call: -; j_call: TRBJ2-2; v_call: TRBV2; clone_size: -
cdr3_nt: TGTGCCAGCAGCTTAGCCTCGACAGGGTGGGAGCTGTTTTTT; cdr3_aa: CASSLASTGWELFF; d_call: TRBD1; j_call: TRBJ2-2; v_call: TRBV7-9; clone_size: -
cdr3_nt: TGCGCCAGCAGCTTGGAGCTGACAGGCCGGGGTGGGACCCAGTACTTC; cdr3_aa: CASSLELTGRGGTQYF; d_call: -; j_call: TRBJ2-5; v_call: TRBV5-1; clone_size: -
cdr3_nt: TGTGCCAGCAGCCATTGGAGGGGGGGCGCCGCGGGCAATGAAAAACTGTTTTTT; cdr3_aa: CASSHWRGGAAGNEKLFF; d_call: -; j_call: TRBJ1-4; v_call: TRBV4-2; clone_size: -
cdr3_nt: TGTGCCAGCAGTGAATCTCAGGGCGTGGGAGAGACCCAGTACTTC; cdr3_aa: CASSESQGVGETQYF; d_call: -; j_call: TRBJ2-5; v_call: TRBV6-1; clone_size: -
cdr3_nt: TGTGCCAGCAGTGAACAGGGGGATAATCAGCCCCAGCATTTT; cdr3_aa: CASSEQGDNQPQHF; d_call: TRBD1; j_call: TRBJ1-5; v_call: TRBV6-1; clone_size: -
cdr3_nt: TGTGCCAGCAGCTTGCGGTTTAATGAAAAACTGTTTTTT; cdr3_aa: CASSLRFNEKLFF; d_call: -; j_call: TRBJ1-4; v_call: TRBV7-6; clone_size: -
cdr3_nt: TGTGCCAGCAGCCGACAGGGCTATGGCTACACCTTC; cdr3_aa: CASSRQGYGYTF; d_call: TRBD1; j_call: TRBJ1-2; v_call: TRBV12-3/TRBV12-4; clone_size: -
cdr3_nt: TGTGCCAGTAGTATAACGGTTGGAGGGAACACCGGGGAGCTGTTTTTT; cdr3_aa: CASSITVGGNTGELFF; d_call: -; j_call: TRBJ2-2; v_call: TRBV19; clone_size: -
cdr3_nt: TGTGCCAGCAGTTTCCACGGGGAAGAGACCCAGTACTTC; cdr3_aa: CASSFHGEETQYF; d_call: -; j_call: TRBJ2-5; v_call: TRBV12-3/TRBV12-4; clone_size: -
cdr3_nt: TGTGCCAGCAGTTCACAGGGTTCAACTAAAGCTTTCTTT; cdr3_aa: CASSSQGSTKAFF; d_call: -; j_call: TRBJ1-1; v_call: TRBV6-5; clone_size: -
cdr3_nt: TGTGCCATCAGTGAGTCGCAAGGACAGGGGGACCGACCGTCGGAGCTGTTTTTT; cdr3_aa: CAISESQGQGDRPSELFF; d_call: TRBD1; j_call: TRBJ2-2; v_call: TRBV10-3; clone_size: -
cdr3_nt: TGTGCCAGCAGCTTTTGGGACAGAAGCTCTGGGGCCAACGTCCTGACTTTC; cdr3_aa: CASSFWDRSSGANVLTF; d_call: TRBD1; j_call: TRBJ2-6; v_call: TRBV7-8; clone_size: -
cdr3_nt: TGCAGCGTCGGGGAGACCTATGGCTACACCTTC; cdr3_aa: CSVGETYGYTF; d_call: -; j_call: TRBJ1-2; v_call: TRBV29-1; clone_size: -
cdr3_nt: TGTGCCACCGGGGGGCTAGCGAGTTTAGGCGGGGAGCTGTTTTTT; cdr3_aa: CATGGLASLGGELFF; d_call: -; j_call: TRBJ2-2; v_call: TRBV2; clone_size: -
cdr3_nt: TGTGCTAGTGGTTTGGGGAGCGGGAGTTCCTACAATGAGCAGTTCTTC; cdr3_aa: CASGLGSGSSYNEQFF; d_call: TRBD2; j_call: TRBJ2-1; v_call: TRBV12-5; clone_size: once
cdr3_nt: TGTGCCAGCAGTTACTCAGGGACAGCCGCCAAAAACATTCAGTACTTC; cdr3_aa: CASSYSGTAAKNIQYF; d_call: TRBD1; j_call: TRBJ2-4; v_call: TRBV6-5; clone_size: -
cdr3_nt: TGTGCCAGCAGCCCTAACAGGTTCGACGGCTACACCTTC; cdr3_aa: CASSPNRFDGYTF; d_call: -; j_call: TRBJ1-2; v_call: TRBV7-3; clone_size: -
cdr3_nt: TGTGCCATCAGTGGTCGGGTAGCGGGGGGCACAGATACGCAGTATTTT; cdr3_aa: CAISGRVAGGTDTQYF; d_call: TRBD2; j_call: TRBJ2-3; v_call: TRBV10-3; clone_size: -
cdr3_nt: TGTGCCAGCAGCTCGGGACTCAGCACAGATACGCAGTATTTT; cdr3_aa: CASSSGLSTDTQYF; d_call: -; j_call: TRBJ2-3; v_call: TRBV6-5; clone_size: -
cdr3_nt: TGTGCCAGCACCTCGACCGGGACAGGGAGAGATACGCAGTATTTT; cdr3_aa: CASTSTGTGRDTQYF; d_call: TRBD1; j_call: TRBJ2-3; v_call: TRBV6-5; clone_size: -
cdr3_nt: TGCGCCAGCAGCTTCCCAGGGGGCCCTCCAGCTGAAGCTTTCTTT; cdr3_aa: CASSFPGGPPAEAFF; d_call: TRBD1; j_call: TRBJ1-1; v_call: TRBV5-1; clone_size: -
cdr3_nt: TGTGCCAGCAGTGGCCGGGGGGTCGGCAATCAGCCCCAGCATTTT; cdr3_aa: CASSGRGVGNQPQHF; d_call: -; j_call: TRBJ1-5; v_call: TRBV2; clone_size: -
cdr3_nt: TGTGCCAGTAGTAGTTCCGGACTAAGAGAGACCCAGTACTTC; cdr3_aa: CASSSSGLRETQYF; d_call: -; j_call: TRBJ2-5; v_call: TRBV19; clone_size: -
cdr3_nt: TGCGCCAGCAGTGATGGCGGGGAGGCAGGCAATGAGCAGTTCTTC; cdr3_aa: CASSDGGEAGNEQFF; d_call: -; j_call: TRBJ2-1; v_call: TRBV10-1; clone_size: -
cdr3_nt: TGTGCCAGCAGCAAGGAAGGGGGCCAAAATGAGCAGTTCTTC; cdr3_aa: CASSKEGGQNEQFF; d_call: TRBD1; j_call: TRBJ2-1; v_call: TRBV16; clone_size: -
cdr3_nt: TGTGCCAGCAGCGCCTACAGGGTTATGGCCGGGGAGCTGTTTTTT; cdr3_aa: CASSAYRVMAGELFF; d_call: -; j_call: TRBJ2-2; v_call: TRBV11-2; clone_size: -
cdr3_nt: TGTGCCAGCAGCCAAATGGGAGGGCGAAACATTCAGTACTTC; cdr3_aa: CASSQMGGRNIQYF; d_call: TRBD2; j_call: TRBJ2-4; v_call: TRBV14; clone_size: -
cdr3_nt: TGCAGCGCGACAGTTCATGAAAACACTGAAGCTTTCTTT; cdr3_aa: CSATVHENTEAFF; d_call: -; j_call: TRBJ1-1; v_call: TRBV29-1; clone_size: -